This TCR beta chain comes out of a study of blood T cell repertoires in COVID-19. As for the study in general: T cells, B-cell-depleted T cells, or PBMCs provided the cDNA or gDNA that served as material.

Data came from immunoSEQ multiplex PCR; TCRdb stores just in-frame clones and leaves some out. Of about 240,000 clones listed, approximately 86% are singletons. This CDR3 has 13 residues. The J segment lost 4 bases and the V segment lost 8 bases, leaving 5 bases of the junction unmatched. Germline V CDR1 and CDR2: LNHDA, SQIVND (reference sequence). The sequence was collected from a woman aged 25 to 39 with acute or convalescent COVID-19. What was sequenced was peripheral blood. The chain carries TRBV19 and TRBJ1-1; 9 bases line up with TRBD1. CDR3 protein: CASAGDRATEAFF. The CDR3 bases are TGTGCCAGTGCCGGGGACAGGGCCACTGAAGCTTTCTTT.